A single TCR beta chain is shown here with its context. The data were taken from a study of blood T cell repertoires in COVID-19. CDR3 length equals 13 residues. The germline CDR1 and CDR2 sequences are SEHNR and FQNEAQ (reference sequence). Trimming shortened V by 1 base and J by 5 bases, and 8 bases separated the two germline ends. The data were produced by immunoSEQ multiplex PCR, yet TCRdb's version contains in-frame clones alone and is incomplete. This sample has 300,000 to 400,000 clones, with 87% found just once. The sample taken for sequencing was peripheral blood. The chain is built from TRBV7-9 and TRBJ2-5; D uncertain. The sequence came from a man aged 25-45 years with COVID-19, enrolled during active disease. In nucleotides, the CDR3 is TGTGCCAGCAGCTTAGAGTTCAGGGAGACCCAGTACTTC. Translation gives CASSLEFRETQYF.